These 23 T cell receptor beta chains originate from one sample sequenced in a study of blood T cell repertoires in COVID-19. Measured with immunoSEQ multiplex PCR; TCRdb has only the in-frame clones, and not every one. The sample has 250,000 to 300,000 clones; over 75% are singletons. Source material: peripheral blood. All receptors derive from a woman aged 25 to 39 with acute or convalescent COVID-19.

This sequence joins TRBV5-1 and TRBJ2-7; 7 bases are shared with TRBD1. The CDR3 has 14 residues. V was clipped by 5 bases and J by 2 bases; unmatched bases: 7. Germline lookup yields CDR1 SGHRS and CDR2 YFSETQ. CDR3 nucleotides: TGCGCCAGCAGACCGTCGGGACAGCCCTACGAGCAGTACTTC. This encodes CASRPSGQPYEQYF.

Remarks on this clone: This likely comes from a read error, as the CDR3 has no conserved phenylalanine or tryptophan at its end. No DNA is shown, since the ends of the CDR3 on it are uncertain; the CDR3 is the one TCRdb lists. The chain recombines TRBV11-2 with TRBJ1-3; the table's D call, TRBD1, has no DNA check behind it. Looked up from germline, CDR1 is SGHAT and CDR2 is FQNNGV. From its first to its last residue, the CDR3 has 12 amino acids. The CDR3 protein is CASSSLEGAGLC.

The chain carries TRBV11-2 and TRBJ2-7; TRBD2 might be the D (6 bases). The germline gives CDR1 SGHAT, CDR2 FQNNGV. This CDR3 is built from 13 residues. With 1 base removed from V and 3 bases from J, the gap between germline ends came to 7 bases. CDR3 bases: TGTGCCAGCAGCTTAGGGGACTTCTACGAGCAGTACTTC. Its protein product is CASSLGDFYEQYF. Looking up the rest from reference TRBV11-2 and TRBJ2-7 gives the full variable domain: EAGVAQSPRYKIIEKRQSVAFWCNPISGHATLYWYQQILGQGPKLLIQFQNNGVVDDSQLPKDRFSAERLKGVDSTLKIQPAKLEDSAVYLCASSLGDFYEQYFGPGTRLTVT.

This chain connects TRBV11-3 to TRBJ2-3; 7 positions match TRBD2. CDR3 length: 16 residues. Germline assignment: CDR1 SGHNT and CDR2 YENEEA. J was trimmed by 3 bases and V by 4 bases; bases with no gene match: 10. CDR3 amino acids: CASSSRGAGRTDTQYF. CDR3 DNA sequence: TGTGCCAGCAGCTCCCGGGGAGCGGGACGGACAGATACGCAGTATTTT.

This chain uses TRBV27 with TRBJ2-2, with TRBD1 identical over 10 bases. The CDR3 is 16 residues long. The V gene's germline CDR1 is MNHEY and CDR2 SMNVEV (reference sequence). V trimming: 4 bases; J trimming: 4 bases; junction bases outside the gene matches: 6. The CDR3 DNA reads as TGTGCCAGCAGTTCCCAGACAGGGGGCGTCACCGGGGAGCTGTTTTTT. Residues: CASSSQTGGVTGELFF.

The genes are TRBV4-3 and TRBJ2-7; weak D call: TRBD2 (5 bases). V dropped 4 bases and J dropped 2 bases, with 15 bases sitting between them. This CDR3 is 15 amino acids long. Germline lookup yields CDR1 LGHNA and CDR2 YSLEER. The DNA for the CDR3 is TGCGCCAGCAGCCGCGAGGCAGGAGGCCCCTACGAGCAGTACTTC. This gives the protein CASSREAGGPYEQYF.

This chain uses TRBV9 with TRBJ2-7; D remains ambiguous. The CDR3 has 15 amino acids. Trimming took off 0 bases at V and 7 bases at J, with 17 bases between the two ends. The germline gives CDR1 SGDLS, CDR2 YYNGEE. The CDR3 region is CASSVVASENSEQYF. DNA of the CDR3: TGTGCCAGCAGCGTAGTTGCGTCTGAAAATTCTGAGCAGTACTTC.

This chain joins TRBV9 and TRBJ2-7; D possibly corresponds to TRBD1 (5 bases). The germline V gene has CDR1 SGDLS and CDR2 YYNGEE. Trimming stripped 0 bases from V and 2 bases from J, with 12 bases between. The CDR3 length is 15 residues. CDR3 region: CASSVGWGYAYEQYF. The CDR3 bases are TGTGCCAGCAGCGTAGGCTGGGGCTACGCCTACGAGCAGTACTTC.

The V call is TRBV11-3, the J call TRBJ2-7; a weak D match, TRBD2 (5 bases). Germline CDR1 reads SGHNT; CDR2 reads YENEEA. V lost 5 bases and J lost 0, with 14 bases in between. The length of the CDR3 is 15 residues. The CDR3 loop reads CASSTEGQSSYEQYF. CDR3 DNA: TGTGCCAGCAGCACAGAGGGTCAGAGCTCCTACGAGCAGTACTTC.

This chain's CDR3 is CASSIGQGLGDEKLFF. In nucleotides, the CDR3 is TGTGCCAGTAGTATAGGACAGGGGCTTGGTGATGAAAAACTGTTTTTT. The chain couples TRBV19 to TRBJ1-4; 8 nucleotides line up with TRBD1. Looked up from germline, CDR1 is LNHDA and CDR2 is SQIVND (reference sequence). The trim removed 1 base at V and 6 bases at J, leaving 7 bases unmatched. The CDR3 sequence is 16 residues long.

J is TRBJ2-7 and V is TRBV3-1 (or the pseudogene TRBV3-2), with a tentative D call TRBD2 (6 bases). The ends were cut back, 1 base at V and 1 base at J, with 11 bases in the middle. This CDR3 comprises 15 residues. Germline-derived CDR1 and CDR2 are LGHDT and YNNKEL (reference sequence). In DNA form, the CDR3 reads TGTGCCAGCAGCCAAGCTCTGGGGGGATCCTACGAGCAGTACTTC. Translating it yields CASSQALGGSYEQYF.

This clone was found once. The V and J genes are TRBV29-1 and TRBJ2-5; 8 bases fit TRBD2. The CDR3 has 15 residues. From germline, CDR1 is SQVTM and CDR2 ANQGSEA. The V and J ends lost 4 bases and 1 base, in that order; junction bases with no gene match: 8. The CDR3 nucleotides read TGCAGCGTTGGAAGGGTGCGGGGGGCCCAAGAGACCCAGTACTTC. Translating gives CSVGRVRGAQETQYF.

In its sample, this clone was seen once. This rearrangement joins TRBV19 to TRBJ2-2; D unresolved. Trimming shortened V by 6 bases and J by 7 bases, and 15 bases separated the two germline ends. The CDR3 runs to 14 residues. From germline, CDR1 is LNHDA and CDR2 SQIVND (reference sequence). For the CDR3, the DNA is TGTGCCAGTAGCACAGTGAGATCGAGCGGGGAGCTGTTTTTT. Translated, it gives CASSTVRSSGELFF.

V and J are TRBV5-1 and TRBJ2-2; D may be TRBD2 (6 bases). Germline values: CDR1 SGHRS, CDR2 YFSETQ. The CDR3 has 15 residues. The V and J ends lost 4 bases and 5 bases respectively, with 15 bases between them. In nucleotides, the CDR3 is TGCGCCAGCAGCAGGAGGGACTCTGCGACCGGGGAGCTGTTTTTT. It is translated as CASSRRDSATGELFF.

This clone was detected a few times. The CDR3 is CASSASRQAYEQYF. In DNA form, the CDR3 reads TGTGCCAGCAGCGCATCACGACAGGCCTACGAGCAGTACTTC. This chain uses TRBV3-1 (or the pseudogene TRBV3-2) with TRBJ2-7; tentative D call: TRBD1 (6 bases). The CDR3 loop spans 14 amino acids. Germline assignment: CDR1 LGHDT and CDR2 YNNKEL (reference sequence). The V gene lost 5 bases and the J gene lost 2 bases, with 13 bases spanning the gap.

Turning to this clone: The junction differs from germline at one of its ends, possibly a read error. V gene TRBV7-7 combines with J gene TRBJ2-2, with D tentatively TRBD2 (5 bases). Germline-derived CDR1 and CDR2 are SSHAT and FNYEAQ (reference sequence). This CDR3 is 15 amino acids long. The CDR3 sequence: CASSPDRTSIGELFF. The DNA for the CDR3 is TGTGCTAGCAGCCCCGACCGCACTAGTATCGGGGAGCTGTTTTTT.

V gene TRBV5-6 combines with J gene TRBJ1-3; possible D gene TRBD1, 5 bases. Germline V gene data show CDR1 as SGHDT and CDR2 as YYEEEE. The CDR3 sequence is 13 residues long. Trimming removed 5 bases at V and 6 bases at J, with 12 bases between. Here the CDR3 reads CASRFGTQNTIYF. Here the CDR3 DNA reads TGTGCCAGCAGGTTTGGGACTCAAAACACCATATATTTT.

The chain carries TRBV30 and TRBJ1-3, with D uncertain. The CDR3 totals 15 residues. Trimming removed 0 bases at V and 3 bases at J, with 12 bases between. Germline V gene data show CDR1 as GTSNPN and CDR2 as SVGIG (reference sequence). CDR3 nucleotides: TGTGCCTGGAGTGTACCCGGGATCGGTGGAAACACCATATATTTT. It is translated as CAWSVPGIGGNTIYF.

CDR3 sequence: CASRFIFEYDTEAFF. The CDR3 DNA reads TGTGCCAGCAGGTTCATTTTCGAGTACGACACTGAAGCTTTCTTT. This chain joins TRBV6-5 and TRBJ1-1; D unresolved. V lost 6 bases, J lost 3 bases, and 17 bases lay in between. The CDR3 has 15 amino acids. In germline, CDR1 is MNHEY, CDR2 SVGAGI.

This clone was found a few times. V gene TRBV7-9 combines with J gene TRBJ2-7; possibly TRBD1 for D (5 bases). V lost 1 base, J lost 6 bases, and 16 bases lay in between. Germline V lookup: CDR1 SEHNR, CDR2 FQNEAQ (reference sequence). The CDR3 consists of 15 residues. CDR3 region: CASSLEQAIFGEQYF. CDR3 coding DNA: TGTGCCAGCAGCTTAGAACAGGCGATTTTTGGCGAGCAGTACTTC. The full variable domain, its missing parts supplied by reference TRBV7-9 and TRBJ2-7, is DTGVSQNPRHKITKRGQNVTFRCDPISEHNRLYWYRQTLGQGPEFLTYFQNEAQLEKSRLLSDRFSAERPKGSFSTLEIQRTEQGDSAMYLCASSLEQAIFGEQYFGPGTRLTVT.

The chain employs TRBV3-1 (or the pseudogene TRBV3-2) and TRBJ2-1; 9 bases match TRBD1. The germline gives CDR1 LGHDT, CDR2 YNNKEL (reference sequence). The V segment lost 4 bases and the J segment 0 bases; nucleotides outside the gene matches: 1. CDR3 length equals 15 residues. The CDR3 is CASSRDRVSYNEQFF. CDR3 nucleotides: TGTGCCAGCAGCCGGGACAGGGTCTCCTACAATGAGCAGTTCTTC.

This clone was observed at least ten times. The CDR3 spells CASSTYRLGQYF. CDR3 coding DNA: TGTGCCAGCAGCACTTATCGACTGGGGCAGTACTTC. V gene TRBV7-9 combines with J gene TRBJ2-7; D gene ambiguous. The V end was cut by 5 bases, the J end by 9 bases, with 14 bases between. The germline gives CDR1 SEHNR, CDR2 FQNEAQ (reference sequence). The CDR3 runs to 12 residues.

This clone was detected once. In DNA form, the CDR3 reads TGTGCCAGCAGCCAGACAGGGTTTTCCTACGAGCAGTACTTC. Translation: CASSQTGFSYEQYF. J is TRBJ2-7 and V is TRBV5-6, with 7 bases identical to TRBD1. The CDR3 has 14 amino acids. V was clipped by 4 bases and J by 1 base; unmatched bases: 5. Germline V CDR1 and CDR2: SGHDT, YYEEEE.